This T cell receptor beta chain appears in the sequencing data of a study of T-cell reconstitution after alpha-beta-depleted transplantation in children. Study-level findings and limits: Elevated TCRbeta diversity at day 60 was traced, in some patients, to surviving recipient T cells and thymic progenitors. Reportedly, roughly two months post-transplant, alpha-beta T cells arose from several hundred expanded graft clones.

As to this clonotype: Its antigen is unknown.

The junction had 8 bases not matched to a gene; V was cut back by 4 bases and J by 5 bases. This CDR3 spans 15 amino acids. A library of TCRbeta sequences, prepared with unique molecular identifiers, was generated. TCRdb analysed the PCR reads with MiXCR anew, one entry per CDR3 protein. The table shows 450,000 to 550,000 distinct CDR3 sequences, with roughly 10% occurring only once. The sequenced sample was PBMCs, mostly from graft donor cells, obtained 180 days after TCRalphabeta/CD19-depleted stem cell transplant. The chain is built from TRBV12-3 or TRBV12-4 and TRBJ1-5, with 7 nucleotides matching TRBD1. The origin of this receptor is a female patient younger than 10 who had a stem cell transplant for aplastic anemia, so the T cells may come from the graft donor. The CDR3 region is CASSSTGFGDQPQHF. The DNA of the CDR3 is TGTGCCAGCAGTTCGACAGGGTTTGGCGATCAGCCCCAGCATTTT.